Listed below are T cell receptor beta chains from one sample, sequenced in a study of blood T cell repertoires in COVID-19. Assay used: immunoSEQ multiplex PCR; TCRdb lists only in-frame clones, some missing. The sample comprises 60,000 to 75,000 clones, just over 90% of which are singletons, and 1.5% to 2% rests with the top ten. The sample taken for sequencing was peripheral blood. The receptors stem from a human donor in a cohort sampled during active COVID-19. The CDR3 runs from the conserved cysteine through the conserved F or W. D genes are given only for firm matches. A row's size may be missing; if present it is once, few, many or a size class.

clone_size,j_call,v_call,d_call,cdr3_nt,cdr3_aa
NA,TRBJ1-5,TRBV12-5,TRBD1,TGTGCTAGTGGTTTGGCCCGGACAGGGGGTCTCAATCAGCCCCAGCATTTT,CASGLARTGGLNQPQHF
once,TRBJ2-7,TRBV12-5,NA,TGTGCTAGTGGCCTCTACGAGCAGTACTTC,CASGLYEQYF
NA,TRBJ2-2,TRBV7-3,NA,TGTGCCAGCAGCTTATCATCGACGGGGACCGGGGAGCTGTTTTTT,CASSLSSTGTGELFF
few,TRBJ1-4,TRBV7-9,NA,TGTGCCAGCAGCTTAAAGGACCCTGCGGGAAATGAAAAACTGTTTTTT,CASSLKDPAGNEKLFF
NA,TRBJ2-1,TRBV11-2,NA,TGTGCCAGCAGCTTAGACACTTTCAATGAGCAGTTCTTC,CASSLDTFNEQFF
NA,TRBJ2-7,TRBV6-5,NA,TGTGCCAGCAGTTACACGCGGCGGAGTGGTTACGAGCAGTACTTC,CASSYTRRSGYEQYF
NA,TRBJ2-2,TRBV9,TRBD2,TGTGCCAGCAGCGTAGTTTCTAGCGGAGGCGGGGAGCTGTTTTTT,CASSVVSSGGGELFF
few,TRBJ2-3,TRBV18,NA,TGTGCCAGCTCAGGCGGAACTAGCACAGATACGCAGTATTTT,CASSGGTSTDTQYF
once,TRBJ2-5,TRBV11-2,TRBD1,TGTGCCAGCAGCCCGATGACAGGGGGCCAAGAGACCCAGTACTTC,CASSPMTGGQETQYF
NA,TRBJ2-3,TRBV7-3,NA,TGTGCCAGCAGCTTGAAGCGGGTCCCAGATACGCAGTATTTT,CASSLKRVPDTQYF
NA,TRBJ2-7,TRBV3-1/TRBV3-2,TRBD2,TGTGCCAGCAGCCAAGGGGAAACCAGACTAGCGGGAGTCTACGAGCAGTACTTC,CASSQGETRLAGVYEQYF
NA,TRBJ2-3,TRBV6-6,TRBD1,TGTGCCAGCAGTTACCGGGCAGGGGGTACAGATACGCAGTATTTT,CASSYRAGGTDTQYF
few,TRBJ1-2,TRBV7-9,NA,TGTGCCAGCAGCTTAGACAGCAGTTCGATTGGCTACACCTTC,CASSLDSSSIGYTF
NA,TRBJ2-1,TRBV2,TRBD2,TGTGCCAGCAGTGAAGTGGGAGTGGCTAGCGGGAACCTCTACAATGAGCAGTTCTTC,CASSEVGVASGNLYNEQFF
once,TRBJ2-7,TRBV11-2,TRBD2,TGTGCCAGCAGCTTGGGACTAGCGGGAGGTCAGTACTTC,CASSLGLAGGQYF
NA,TRBJ1-5,TRBV12-3/TRBV12-4,TRBD1,TGTGCCAGCAGTCTAGACAGGGATCAGCCCCAGCATTTT,CASSLDRDQPQHF
NA,TRBJ1-4,TRBV18,TRBD1,TGTGCCAGCTCACGAGGACAGGGTTCAGCTAATGAAAAACTGTTTTTT,CASSRGQGSANEKLFF
NA,TRBJ1-2,TRBV4-3,NA,TGCGCCAGCAGCCAAGATCTATCTCTCGAACGAGGCTACACCTTC,CASSQDLSLERGYTF
NA,TRBJ2-2,TRBV10-1,TRBD2,TGCGCCAGCAGTGACTCGGGACTAGCGGGAGTGAACACCGGGGAGCTGTTTTTT,CASSDSGLAGVNTGELFF
NA,TRBJ2-3,TRBV5-4,NA,TGTGCCAGCAGCCCCGGGGGACGGGGATATAGCACAGATACGCAGTATTTT,CASSPGGRGYSTDTQYF